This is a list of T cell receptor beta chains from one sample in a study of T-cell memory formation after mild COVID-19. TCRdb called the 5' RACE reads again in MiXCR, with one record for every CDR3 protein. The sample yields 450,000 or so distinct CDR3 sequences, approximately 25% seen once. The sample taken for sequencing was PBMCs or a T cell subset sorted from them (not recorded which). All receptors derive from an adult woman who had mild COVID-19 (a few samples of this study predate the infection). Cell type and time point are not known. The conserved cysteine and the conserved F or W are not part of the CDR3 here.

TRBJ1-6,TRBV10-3,AISESKMGNSPLH
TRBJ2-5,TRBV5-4,ASSSALAEVQETQY
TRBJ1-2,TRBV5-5,ASIPGQGAFQRGYT
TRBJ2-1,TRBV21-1,ASSKGERPNEQF
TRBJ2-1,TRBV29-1,SVERGGNYNEQF
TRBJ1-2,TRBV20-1,SAYGQSIYGYT
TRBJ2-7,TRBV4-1,ASSQETAGPYEQY
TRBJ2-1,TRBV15,ATSRQGTYNEQF
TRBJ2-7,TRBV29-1,SVGSSSYEQY
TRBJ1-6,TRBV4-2,ASSQDPGQINSPLH
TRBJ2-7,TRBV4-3,ASSPTGGSTYEQY
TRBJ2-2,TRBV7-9,ASRIQGNTGELF
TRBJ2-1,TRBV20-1,SADLPGTPFNEQF
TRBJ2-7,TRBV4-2,ASSQLVALVSYEQY
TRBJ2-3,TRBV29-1,AGASGTDTQY
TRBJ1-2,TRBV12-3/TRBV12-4,ASSLTGGSGYT
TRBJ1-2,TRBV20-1,SARRYREVDYGYT
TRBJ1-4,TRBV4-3,ASSQVVKSAGWEKLF
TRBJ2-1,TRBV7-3,ASSSSPYNEQF
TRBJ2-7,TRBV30,AGSYGGNSGEQY